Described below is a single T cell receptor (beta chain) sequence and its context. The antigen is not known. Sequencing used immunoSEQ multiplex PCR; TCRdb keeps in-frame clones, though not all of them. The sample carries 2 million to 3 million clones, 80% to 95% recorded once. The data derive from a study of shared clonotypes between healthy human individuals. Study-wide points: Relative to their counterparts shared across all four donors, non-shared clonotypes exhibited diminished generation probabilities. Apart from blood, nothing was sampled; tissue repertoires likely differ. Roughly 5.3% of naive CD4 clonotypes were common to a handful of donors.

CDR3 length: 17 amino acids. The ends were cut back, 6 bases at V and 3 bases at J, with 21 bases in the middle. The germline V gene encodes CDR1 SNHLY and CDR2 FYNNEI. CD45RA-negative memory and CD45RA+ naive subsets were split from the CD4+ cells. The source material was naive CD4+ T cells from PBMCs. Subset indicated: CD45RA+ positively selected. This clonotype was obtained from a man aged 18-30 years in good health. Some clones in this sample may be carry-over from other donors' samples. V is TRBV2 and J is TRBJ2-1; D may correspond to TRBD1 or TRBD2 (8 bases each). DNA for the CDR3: TGTGCCAGCAGGCCAGGGGGCATGGGGACTAGCTACAATGAGCAGTTCTTC. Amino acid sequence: CASRPGGMGTSYNEQFF.